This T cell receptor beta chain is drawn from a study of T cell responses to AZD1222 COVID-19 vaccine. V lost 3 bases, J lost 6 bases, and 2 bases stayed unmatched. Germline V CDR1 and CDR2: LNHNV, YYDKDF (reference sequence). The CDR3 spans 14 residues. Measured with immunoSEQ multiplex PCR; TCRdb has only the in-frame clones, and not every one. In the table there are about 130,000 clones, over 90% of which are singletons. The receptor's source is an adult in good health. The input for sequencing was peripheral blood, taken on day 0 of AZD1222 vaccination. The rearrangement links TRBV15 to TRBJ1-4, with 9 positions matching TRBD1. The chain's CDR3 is CATSRGQGDEKLFF. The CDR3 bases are TGTGCCACCAGCAGGGGACAGGGAGATGAAAAACTGTTTTTT.